These 30 T cell receptor beta chains came from one sample sequenced in a study of shared clonotypes between healthy human individuals. Generated by immunoSEQ multiplex PCR, the TCRdb table keeps only in-frame clones and is missing some. This sample has about 990,000 clones, with around 82% found just once. Sequencing used memory CD4+ T cells from PBMCs. The subset: CD45RA-negative fraction. These receptors originate from a man aged 18 to 35 in good health. Some clones in this sample may be carry-over from other donors' samples.

This clone was seen just once. V and J are TRBV11-2 and TRBJ2-3; 8 bases line up with TRBD2. CDR3 size: 14 residues. J lost 10 bases, V lost 6 bases, and 12 bases had no gene match. In germline, CDR1 is SGHAT, CDR2 FQNNGV. DNA of the CDR3: TGTGCCAGCAGTTCCGGGACTAGTTCCCTTGCGCAGTATTTT. This gives the protein CASSSGTSSLAQYF.

The gene calls are TRBV5-1 and TRBJ2-7; 9 bases align to TRBD2. This CDR3 contains 17 residues. Germline-derived CDR1 and CDR2 are SGHRS and YFSETQ. Unmatched junction bases numbered 11, after V lost 0 bases and J lost 4 bases. CDR3 sequence (DNA): TGCGCCAGCAGCTTGGCCTTGGTAGCGGGAGAGAAGTACGAGCAGTACTTC. As protein: CASSLALVAGEKYEQYF.

The V gene is TRBV6-5, the J gene TRBJ2-3; D gene uncertain. V was clipped by 6 bases and J by 5 bases, with 15 bases between them. From germline, CDR1 is MNHEY and CDR2 SVGAGI. The CDR3 is 14 residues long. The CDR3 loop is CASSLNLVGDTQYF. In nucleotides, the CDR3 is TGTGCCAGCAGCCTTAATCTGGTGGGAGATACGCAGTATTTT.

The chain couples TRBV19 to TRBJ2-3; D uncertain. The CDR3 has 12 amino acids. V dropped 1 base and J dropped 8 bases, with 7 bases sitting between them. Germline CDR1 is LNHDA and CDR2 is SQIVND (reference sequence). The CDR3 loop is CASSIGPGTQYF. CDR3 DNA: TGTGCCAGTAGTATAGGCCCTGGTACGCAGTATTTT.

The chain is built from TRBV11-2 and TRBJ1-1; 7 nucleotides match TRBD1. Germline V lookup: CDR1 SGHAT, CDR2 FQNNGV. Germline trimming cut 5 bases from V and 8 bases from J; bases unmatched to any gene: 8. CDR3 size: 13 residues. The CDR3 region is CASSRLQGPEAFF. The CDR3 DNA follows: TGTGCCAGCAGCCGATTACAGGGGCCCGAAGCTTTCTTT. Looking up the rest from reference TRBV11-2 and TRBJ1-1 gives the full variable domain: EAGVAQSPRYKIIEKRQSVAFWCNPISGHATLYWYQQILGQGPKLLIQFQNNGVVDDSQLPKDRFSAERLKGVDSTLKIQPAKLEDSAVYLCASSRLQGPEAFFGQGTRLTVV.

CDR3 residues: CASSSDGVKDIQYF. The CDR3 region has the DNA TGTGCCAGCAGCTCGGACGGAGTCAAGGACATTCAGTACTTC. This rearrangement joins TRBV5-5 to TRBJ2-4; D not certain. Looked up from germline, CDR1 is SGHKS and CDR2 is YYEKEE (reference sequence). Trimming shortened V by 3 bases and J by 8 bases, and 15 bases separated the two germline ends. The CDR3 extends over 14 amino acids.

The J gene is TRBJ2-4, the V gene TRBV15, with 7 bases identical to TRBD2. Per the germline V gene, CDR1 is LNHNV and CDR2 is YYDKDF (reference sequence). V was pared by 5 bases and J by 1 base, with 5 bases of the junction left unmatched. The CDR3 has 15 residues. Here the CDR3 DNA reads TGTGCCACCAGCGGGGCGGGAGTTGCCAAAAACATTCAGTACTTC. Protein product: CATSGAGVAKNIQYF.

The chain carries TRBV2 and TRBJ2-1, with 7 bases lining up with TRBD2. The CDR3 consists of 14 residues. Germline-derived CDR1 and CDR2 are SNHLY and FYNNEI. Trimming removed 4 bases from V and 6 bases from J; junction bases left unmatched: 6. The chain's CDR3 is CASSGERGPNEQFF. The CDR3 DNA follows: TGTGCCAGCAGTGGCGAGCGGGGCCCCAATGAGCAGTTCTTC.

The chain uses TRBV11-3 and TRBJ2-1, with unresolved D. Trimming took 0 bases from V and 5 from J, leaving 14 bases between them. CDR3 length: 16 residues. From germline, CDR1 is SGHNT and CDR2 YENEEA. Here the CDR3 DNA reads TGTGCCAGCAGCTTAGATCCCACGAGCGCCAACAATGAGCAGTTCTTC. Translating gives CASSLDPTSANNEQFF.

The rearrangement joins TRBV5-1 to TRBJ2-2; D uncertain. The CDR3 spans 15 residues. Trimming left V 2 bases short and J 0 bases short, with 8 bases between. Germline V lookup: CDR1 SGHRS, CDR2 YFSETQ. The CDR3 DNA reads TGCGCCAGCAGCTTACAAGTCACGAACACCGGGGAGCTGTTTTTT. Protein product: CASSLQVTNTGELFF.

In its sample, this clone was seen once. This chain links TRBV27 with TRBJ2-5; TRBD2 might be the D (6 bases). The V gene's germline CDR1 is MNHEY and CDR2 SMNVEV (reference sequence). The V gene lost 1 base and the J gene lost 3 bases, with 9 bases spanning the gap. The length of the CDR3 is 14 residues. In nucleotides, the CDR3 is TGTGCCAGCAGTTTATACGGGGGAGAAGAGACCCAGTACTTC. It codes for CASSLYGGEETQYF.

The CDR3 DNA reads as TGTGCCAGCAGCCCAGGACAGGGGTACATTCAGTACTTC. Residues: CASSPGQGYIQYF. The chain recombines TRBV28 with TRBJ2-4; TRBD1 agrees at 9 bases. V was clipped by 6 bases and J by 8 bases; unmatched bases: 5. Germline V gene data show CDR1 as MDHEN and CDR2 as SYDVKM. The CDR3 sequence is 13 residues long.

This clone has just a few counts. This chain links TRBV7-9 with TRBJ2-1, with D maybe TRBD2 (6 bases). With 4 bases removed from V and 4 bases from J, the gap between germline ends came to 17 bases. Germline V gives CDR1 SEHNR, CDR2 FQNEAQ (reference sequence). The CDR3 length is 16 residues. For the CDR3, the DNA is TGTGCCAGCAGCTCCCTGACTAGTAGTGGGTACAATGAGCAGTTCTTC. As protein: CASSSLTSSGYNEQFF.

This rearrangement joins TRBV11-1 to TRBJ2-3, with no clear D. This CDR3 spans 17 amino acids. CDR1 is SGHAT, CDR2 FQDESV, per germline (reference sequence). The ends were cut back, 5 bases at V and 1 base at J, with 19 bases in the middle. The CDR3 here is CASSLPRNGVRTDTQYF. CDR3 nucleotides: TGTGCCAGCAGCCTCCCTCGTAACGGTGTCCGCACAGATACGCAGTATTTT. Full variable domain (missing parts from reference TRBV11-1 and TRBJ2-3): EAEVAQSPRYKITEKSQAVAFWCDPISGHATLYWYRQILGQGPELLVQFQDESVVDDSQLPKDRFSAERLKGVDSTLKIQPAELGDSAMYLCASSLPRNGVRTDTQYFGPGTRLTVL.

About this clone: At the DNA level, this CDR3 is encoded by other sequences in the same sample as well. J is TRBJ2-1 and V is TRBV18, with 7 bases fitting TRBD2. V shed 3 bases and J 0 bases; nucleotides not matched to a gene: 5. CDR1 is KGHSH, CDR2 LQKENI, per germline. The length of the CDR3 is 16 residues. The DNA for the CDR3 is TGTGCCAGCTCACCGCCTTCGGGGGGCTCCTACAATGAGCAGTTCTTC. This gives the protein CASSPPSGGSYNEQFF.

This sequence joins TRBV28 and TRBJ2-7; 9 bases are shared with TRBD1. V lost 6 bases to trimming and J lost 4 bases; unmatched junction nucleotides: 4. Germline V gene lookup returns CDR1 MDHEN and CDR2 SYDVKM. This CDR3 comprises 13 residues. This chain's CDR3 is CASRNRGQYEQYF. CDR3 sequence (DNA): TGTGCCAGCAGGAACAGGGGGCAGTACGAGCAGTACTTC.

This clone was seen once. This likely reflects a read error, since a far larger clone is one base away. The sample carries other DNA sequences with the same CDR3. The V call is TRBV7-9, the J call TRBJ1-4; 8 bases map to TRBD1. The germline V gene encodes CDR1 SEHNR and CDR2 FQNEAQ (reference sequence). The CDR3 has 16 residues. Losses at the gene ends were 5 bases for V and 4 bases for J; bases not matched to a gene: 9. The CDR3 sequence: CASSTGTGALNEKLFF. CDR3 bases: TGTGCCAGCAGCACCGGGACAGGAGCGCTTAATGAAAAACTGTTTTTT.

The CDR3 loop is CASSIATGGQPQHF. The CDR3 DNA reads as TGTGCCAGTAGTATTGCGACAGGTGGTCAGCCCCAGCATTTT. The rearrangement joins TRBV19 to TRBJ1-5; D might be TRBD1 (6 bases). The germline V gene encodes CDR1 LNHDA and CDR2 SQIVND (reference sequence). With 3 bases removed from V and 6 bases from J, the gap between germline ends came to 12 bases. This CDR3 is built from 14 residues.

The gene calls are TRBV19 and TRBJ1-1, with no clear D. The V end was cut by 3 bases, the J end by 4 bases, with 9 bases between. The CDR3 runs 13 residues. Germline V lookup: CDR1 LNHDA, CDR2 SQIVND (reference sequence). CDR3 residues: CASSISPSTEAFF. CDR3 bases: TGTGCCAGTAGTATTTCCCCCAGCACTGAAGCTTTCTTT.

J is TRBJ1-1 and V is TRBV7-9, with a possible D match to TRBD1 (5 bases). The V gene's germline CDR1 is SEHNR and CDR2 FQNEAQ (reference sequence). V was cut by 0 bases and J by 0 bases, with 14 bases left in between. CDR3 length equals 17 residues. For the CDR3, the DNA is TGTGCCAGCAGCTTAGCCCTTACGACAGTTATGAACACTGAAGCTTTCTTT. This translates into CASSLALTTVMNTEAFF. Variable domain in full (rest from reference TRBV7-9 and TRBJ1-1): DTGVSQNPRHKITKRGQNVTFRCDPISEHNRLYWYRQTLGQGPEFLTYFQNEAQLEKSRLLSDRFSAERPKGSFSTLEIQRTEQGDSAMYLCASSLALTTVMNTEAFFGQGTRLTVV.

The rearrangement links TRBV28 to TRBJ2-1; 8 bases align to TRBD2. The CDR3 runs to 13 residues. Germline-derived CDR1 and CDR2 are MDHEN and SYDVKM. The CDR3 DNA sequence: TGTGCGGCAGCGGGAGTAACCTACAATGAGCAGTTCTTC. Its translation: CAAAGVTYNEQFF.

The chain couples TRBV19 to TRBJ1-2; D unclear. The CDR3 spans 14 residues. CDR1 is LNHDA, CDR2 SQIVND, per germline (reference sequence). V lost 5 bases, J lost 5 bases, and 15 bases lay in between. CDR3 in amino acids: CASSHGSGRYGYTF. The CDR3 DNA reads as TGTGCCAGTAGTCACGGTTCGGGGAGATATGGCTACACCTTC.

A single count supports this clone. The chain employs TRBV5-4 and TRBJ2-7; 9 bases agree with TRBD1. This CDR3 has 14 residues. Germline-derived CDR1 and CDR2 are SGHNT and YYREEE (reference sequence). Losses at the gene ends were 6 bases for V and 6 bases for J; bases not matched to a gene: 10. CDR3 nucleotide sequence: TGTGCCAGCAATTTGTGGGGACAGGGCGGCGAGCAGTACTTC. This translates into CASNLWGQGGEQYF.

DNA for the CDR3: TGTGCCAGCACCTCTGATAGCTGGACTGAAGCTTTCTTT. It is translated as CASTSDSWTEAFF. The chain carries TRBV11-1 and TRBJ1-1; D is undetermined. The V end lost 7 bases, the J end lost 5 bases, and 14 bases lay between the germline ends. This CDR3 has 13 amino acids. The germline V gene encodes CDR1 SGHAT and CDR2 FQDESV (reference sequence).

Concerning this clone itself: Other nucleotide sequences in the sample specify the same CDR3. The V gene is TRBV4-2, the J gene TRBJ1-2, with D unclear. Looked up from germline, CDR1 is LGHNA and CDR2 is YNFKEQ. The CDR3 loop spans 14 amino acids. V was pared by 6 bases and J by 1 base, with 12 bases between. The CDR3 region is CASRAGGDNYGYTF. The CDR3 DNA follows: TGTGCCAGCAGGGCCGGCGGGGATAACTATGGCTACACCTTC.

The chain joins TRBV19 to TRBJ2-2; D remains ambiguous. Germline-derived CDR1 and CDR2 are LNHDA and SQIVND (reference sequence). The CDR3 extends over 11 amino acids. V lost 6 bases, J lost 4 bases, and 3 bases lay in between. The CDR3 here is CASRLTGELFF. As DNA, the CDR3 is TGTGCCAGTAGACTCACCGGGGAGCTGTTTTTT.

This clone was observed a single time. The rearrangement joins TRBV11-2 to TRBJ2-7; maybe TRBD1 (6 bases). V dropped 5 bases and J dropped 2 bases, with 10 bases sitting between them. Germline V gives CDR1 SGHAT, CDR2 FQNNGV. The CDR3 is 13 amino acids. The CDR3 nucleotides are TGTGCCAGCAGCCGGACAGCCGCCTACGAGCAGTACTTC. As protein: CASSRTAAYEQYF.

V and J are TRBV7-9 and TRBJ2-5; D is ambiguous. The germline V gene has CDR1 SEHNR and CDR2 FQNEAQ (reference sequence). V dropped 4 bases and J dropped 5 bases, with 11 bases sitting between them. This CDR3 region has 13 residues. CDR3 sequence: CASSSFGIETQYF. The CDR3 nucleotides read TGTGCCAGCAGCTCATTTGGAATTGAGACCCAGTACTTC.

CDR3 DNA sequence: TGTGCCAGCAGCCCTCGGACACAACTCTTCACTGAAGCTTTCTTT. Its protein is CASSPRTQLFTEAFF. This sequence joins TRBV11-1 and TRBJ1-1; D perhaps matches TRBD1 (5 bases). The CDR3 runs to 15 residues. Germline CDR1 SGHAT, CDR2 FQDESV (reference sequence). V lost 5 bases and J 4 bases, leaving 17 bases between the germline ends.

The chain joins TRBV7-9 to TRBJ2-4; 10 positions match TRBD1. The CDR3 is made up of 15 amino acids. Germline loops: CDR1 SEHNR, CDR2 FQNEAQ (reference sequence). V shed 4 bases, J shed 8 bases, and the junction held 8 bases outside the gene matches. The CDR3 spells CASSSRDRGSHIQYF. The CDR3 DNA sequence: TGTGCCAGCAGCTCCCGGGACAGGGGCTCCCACATTCAGTACTTC.